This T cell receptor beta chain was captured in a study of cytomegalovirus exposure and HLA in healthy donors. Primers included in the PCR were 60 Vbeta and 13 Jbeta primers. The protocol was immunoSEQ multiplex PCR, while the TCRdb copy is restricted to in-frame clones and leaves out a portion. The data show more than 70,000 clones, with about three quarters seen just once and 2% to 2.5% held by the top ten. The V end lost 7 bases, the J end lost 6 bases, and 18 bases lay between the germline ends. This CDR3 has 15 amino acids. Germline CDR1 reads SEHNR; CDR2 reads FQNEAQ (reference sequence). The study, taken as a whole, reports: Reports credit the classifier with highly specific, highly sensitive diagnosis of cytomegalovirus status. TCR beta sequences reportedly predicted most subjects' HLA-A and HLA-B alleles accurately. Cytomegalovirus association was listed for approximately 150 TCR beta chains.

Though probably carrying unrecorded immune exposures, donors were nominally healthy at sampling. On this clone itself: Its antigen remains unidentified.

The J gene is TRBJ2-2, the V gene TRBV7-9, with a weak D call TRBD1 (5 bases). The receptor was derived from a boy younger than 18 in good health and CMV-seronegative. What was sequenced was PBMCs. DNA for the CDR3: TGTGCCAGCACCGGTGGGTTAGGGGTCCCCGGGGAGCTGTTTTTT. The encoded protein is CASTGGLGVPGELFF.